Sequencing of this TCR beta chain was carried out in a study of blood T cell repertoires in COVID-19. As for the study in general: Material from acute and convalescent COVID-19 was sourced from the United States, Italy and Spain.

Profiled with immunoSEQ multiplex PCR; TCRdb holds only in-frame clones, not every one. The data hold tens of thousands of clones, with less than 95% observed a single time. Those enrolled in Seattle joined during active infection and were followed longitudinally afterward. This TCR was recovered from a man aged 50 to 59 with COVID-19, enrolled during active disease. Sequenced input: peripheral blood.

CDR3 in DNA: TGTGCCAGCAGCGTAGACGGACTAAGGACCGGGGAGCTGTTTTTT. Encoded protein: CASSVDGLRTGELFF. The gene calls are TRBV9 and TRBJ2-2, with TRBD2 as a possible D gene (6 bases). Germline V gene data show CDR1 as SGDLS and CDR2 as YYNGEE. The CDR3 length is 15 residues. Deletions cut 0 bases from V and 5 bases from J, with 11 bases between.